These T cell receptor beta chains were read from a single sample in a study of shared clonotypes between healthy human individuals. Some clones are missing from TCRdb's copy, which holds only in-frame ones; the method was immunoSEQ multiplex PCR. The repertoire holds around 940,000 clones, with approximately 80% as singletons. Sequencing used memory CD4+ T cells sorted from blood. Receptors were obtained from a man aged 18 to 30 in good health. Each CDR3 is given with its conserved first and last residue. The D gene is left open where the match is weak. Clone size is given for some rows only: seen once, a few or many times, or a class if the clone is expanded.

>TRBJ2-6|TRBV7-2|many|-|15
TGTGCCAGCAGCTTAGTGGGGGATGGGGCCAACGTCCTGACTTTC
CASSLVGDGANVLTF
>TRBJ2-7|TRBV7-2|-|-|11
TGTGCCAGCAGTCAGGACTACGAGCAGTACTTC
CASSQDYEQYF
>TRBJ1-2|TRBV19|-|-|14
TGTGCCAGTAGTTTCCCCCCGGCGAACTATGGCTACACCTTC
CASSFPPANYGYTF
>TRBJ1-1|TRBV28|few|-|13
TGTGCCAGCAGCCTAGCATGGGGCACTGAAGCTTTCTTT
CASSLAWGTEAFF
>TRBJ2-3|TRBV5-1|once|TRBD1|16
TGCGCCAGCAGCTTGGACCAGGGGACAGGGGTAGATACGCAGTATTTT
CASSLDQGTGVDTQYF
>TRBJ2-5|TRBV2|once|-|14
TGTGCCAGCAGTCCCTCGGGGATAAGGGAGACCCAGTACTTC
CASSPSGIRETQYF
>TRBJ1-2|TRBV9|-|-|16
TGTGCCAGCAGCGGCGGGACTGCGGTGGGGGCCTATGGCTACACCTTC
CASSGGTAVGAYGYTF
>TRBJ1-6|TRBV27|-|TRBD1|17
TGTGCCAGCAGTCCCATTATTTCGGCAGGGGGTTATTCACCCCTCCACTTT
CASSPIISAGGYSPLHF
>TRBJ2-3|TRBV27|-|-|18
TGTGCCAGCAGTCGGGACAGGGCCTCGCGGGGGGACACAGATACGCAGTATTTT
CASSRDRASRGDTDTQYF
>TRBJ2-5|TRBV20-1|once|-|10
TGCAGTGCTCAGTTCGAGACCCAGTACTTC
CSAQFETQYF
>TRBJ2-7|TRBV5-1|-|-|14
TGCGCCAGCAGATTGGGAACAGTCCGGCGCGAGCAGTACTTC
CASRLGTVRREQYF
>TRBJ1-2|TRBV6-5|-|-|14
TGTGCCAGCAGTTCAGGGGTAGCTAACTATGGCTACACCTTC
CASSSGVANYGYTF
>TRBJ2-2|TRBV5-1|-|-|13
TGCGCCAGCAGCTCACAACTCACCGGGGAGCTGTTTTTT
CASSSQLTGELFF
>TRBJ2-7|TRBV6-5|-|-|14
TGTGCCAGCAGCCCGGGTTGGACCTCCTACGAGCAGTACTTC
CASSPGWTSYEQYF
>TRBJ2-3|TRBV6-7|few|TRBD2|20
TGTCCGAACACTAAGGGACTAGCGGGGGGCCTGAGGTGTGACACAGATACGCAGTATTTT
CPNTKGLAGGLRCDTDTQYF